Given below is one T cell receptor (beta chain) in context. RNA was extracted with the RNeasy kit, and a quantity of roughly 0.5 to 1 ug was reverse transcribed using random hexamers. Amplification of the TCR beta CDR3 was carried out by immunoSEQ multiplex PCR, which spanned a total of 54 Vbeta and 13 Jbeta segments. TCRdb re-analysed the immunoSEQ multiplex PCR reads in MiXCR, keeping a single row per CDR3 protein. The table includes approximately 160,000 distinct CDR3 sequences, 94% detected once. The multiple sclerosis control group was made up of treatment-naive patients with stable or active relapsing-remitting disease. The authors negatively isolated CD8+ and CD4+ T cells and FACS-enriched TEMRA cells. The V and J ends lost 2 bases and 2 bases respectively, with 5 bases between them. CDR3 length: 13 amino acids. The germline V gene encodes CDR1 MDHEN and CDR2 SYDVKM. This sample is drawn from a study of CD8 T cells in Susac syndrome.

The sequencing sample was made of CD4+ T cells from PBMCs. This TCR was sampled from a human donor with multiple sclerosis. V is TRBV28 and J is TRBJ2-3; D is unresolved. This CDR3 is CASSLGNTDTQYF. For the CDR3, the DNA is TGTGCCAGCAGTTTAGGGAACACAGATACGCAGTATTTT. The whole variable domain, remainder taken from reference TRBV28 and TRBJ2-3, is DVKVTQSSRYLVKRTGEKVFLECVQDMDHENMFWYRQDPGLGLRLIYFSYDVKMKEKGDIPEGYSVSREKKERFSLILESASTNQTSMYLCASSLGNTDTQYFGPGTRLTVL.